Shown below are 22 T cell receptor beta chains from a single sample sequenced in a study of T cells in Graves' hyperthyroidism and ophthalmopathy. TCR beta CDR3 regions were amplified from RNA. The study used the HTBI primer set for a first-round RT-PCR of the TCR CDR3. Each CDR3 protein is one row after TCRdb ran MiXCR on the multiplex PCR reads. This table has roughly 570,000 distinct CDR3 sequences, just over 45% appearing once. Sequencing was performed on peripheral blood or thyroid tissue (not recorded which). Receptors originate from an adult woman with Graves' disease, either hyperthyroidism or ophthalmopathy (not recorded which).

CDR3 DNA: TGTGCCATCAGTGCCTCGGACTGGCGGGAGACCCAGTACTTC. This codes for CAISASDWRETQYF. The V gene is TRBV10-3, the J gene TRBJ2-5; TRBD2 is a possible D gene (5 bases). V was cut by 4 bases and J by 5 bases, with 14 bases left in between. The CDR3 sequence is 14 residues long. Germline V gives CDR1 ENHRY, CDR2 SYGVKD.

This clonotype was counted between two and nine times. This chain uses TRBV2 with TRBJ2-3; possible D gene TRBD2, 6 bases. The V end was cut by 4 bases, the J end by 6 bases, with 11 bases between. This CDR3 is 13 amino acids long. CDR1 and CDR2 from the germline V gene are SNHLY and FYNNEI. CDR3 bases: TGTGCCAGCAGTGGGACGGAGGGGGATACGCAGTATTTT. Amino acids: CASSGTEGDTQYF.

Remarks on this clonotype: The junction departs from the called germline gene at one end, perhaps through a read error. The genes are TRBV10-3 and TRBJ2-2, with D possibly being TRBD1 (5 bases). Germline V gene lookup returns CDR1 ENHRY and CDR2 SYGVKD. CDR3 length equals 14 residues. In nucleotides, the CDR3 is TGTGCCATCAGTGAGTCGACAGCATCAGATGAGCAGTTTTTT. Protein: CAISESTASDEQFF.

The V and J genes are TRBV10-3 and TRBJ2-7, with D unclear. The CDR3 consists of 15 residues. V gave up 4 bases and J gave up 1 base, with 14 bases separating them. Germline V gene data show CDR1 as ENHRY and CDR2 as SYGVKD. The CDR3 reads CAISASRTSSYEQYF. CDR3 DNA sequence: TGTGCCATCAGTGCGAGCCGGACCTCATCCTACGAGCAGTACTTC.

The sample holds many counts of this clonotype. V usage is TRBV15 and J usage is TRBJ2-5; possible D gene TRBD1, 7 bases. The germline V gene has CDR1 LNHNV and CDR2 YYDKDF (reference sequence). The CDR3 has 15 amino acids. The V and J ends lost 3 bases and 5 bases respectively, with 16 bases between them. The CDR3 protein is CATSSLSGGFETQYF. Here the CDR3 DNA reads TGTGCCACCAGCAGTCTTTCAGGGGGGTTTGAGACCCAGTACTTC.

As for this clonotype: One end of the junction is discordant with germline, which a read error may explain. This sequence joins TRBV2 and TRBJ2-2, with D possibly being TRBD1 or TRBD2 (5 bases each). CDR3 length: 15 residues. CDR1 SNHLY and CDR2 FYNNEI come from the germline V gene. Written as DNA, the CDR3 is TGTGCCAGCAGTATGGGACCTACGATGCCCGGGAAGCTGTTTTTT. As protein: CASSMGPTMPGKLFF.

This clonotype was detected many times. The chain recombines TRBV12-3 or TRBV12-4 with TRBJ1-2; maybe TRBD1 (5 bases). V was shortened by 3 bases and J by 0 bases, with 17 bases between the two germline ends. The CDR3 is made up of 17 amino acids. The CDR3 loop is CASSLGPWGGPNYGYTF. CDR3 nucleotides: TGTGCCAGCAGTTTGGGCCCCTGGGGCGGCCCTAACTATGGCTACACCTTC.

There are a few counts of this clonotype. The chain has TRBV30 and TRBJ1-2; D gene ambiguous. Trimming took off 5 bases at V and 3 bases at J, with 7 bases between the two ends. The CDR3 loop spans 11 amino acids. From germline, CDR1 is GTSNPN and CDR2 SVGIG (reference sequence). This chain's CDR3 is CAWANYYGYTF. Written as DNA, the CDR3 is TGTGCCTGGGCCAACTACTATGGCTACACCTTC.

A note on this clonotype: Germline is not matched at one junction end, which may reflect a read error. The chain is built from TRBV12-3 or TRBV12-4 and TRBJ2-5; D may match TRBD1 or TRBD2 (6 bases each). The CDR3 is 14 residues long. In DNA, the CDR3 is TGTACCAGCAGTCGGGGACGGGGGCGGGAGACCCAGTACTTC. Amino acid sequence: CTSSRGRGRETQYF.

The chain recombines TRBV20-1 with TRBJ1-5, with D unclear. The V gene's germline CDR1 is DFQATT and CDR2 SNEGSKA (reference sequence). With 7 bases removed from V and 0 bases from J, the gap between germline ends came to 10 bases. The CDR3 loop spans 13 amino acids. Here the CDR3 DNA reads TGCAGTGAAGCGGAGCTTAGCAATCAGCCCCAGCATTTT. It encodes CSEAELSNQPQHF.

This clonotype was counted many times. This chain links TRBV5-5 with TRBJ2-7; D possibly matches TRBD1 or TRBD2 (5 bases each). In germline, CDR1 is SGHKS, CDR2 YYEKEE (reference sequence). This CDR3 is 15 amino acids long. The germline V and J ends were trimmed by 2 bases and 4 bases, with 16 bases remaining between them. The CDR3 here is CASSLTPGRDYEQYF. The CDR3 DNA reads TGTGCCAGCAGCTTAACCCCGGGACGTGATTACGAGCAGTACTTC.

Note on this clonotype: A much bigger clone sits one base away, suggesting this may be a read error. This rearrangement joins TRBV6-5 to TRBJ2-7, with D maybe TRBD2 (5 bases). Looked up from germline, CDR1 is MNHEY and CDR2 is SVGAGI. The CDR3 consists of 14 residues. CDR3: CASSYLPDDYGQYF. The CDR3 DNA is TGTGCCAGCAGTTACCTGCCAGACGACTACGGGCAGTACTTC.

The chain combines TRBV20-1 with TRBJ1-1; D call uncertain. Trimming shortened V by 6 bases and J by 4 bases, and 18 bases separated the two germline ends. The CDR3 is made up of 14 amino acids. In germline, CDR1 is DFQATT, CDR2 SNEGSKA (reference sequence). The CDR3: CSAGDASGFTEAFF. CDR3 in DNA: TGCAGTGCAGGAGATGCTTCGGGGTTCACTGAAGCTTTCTTT.

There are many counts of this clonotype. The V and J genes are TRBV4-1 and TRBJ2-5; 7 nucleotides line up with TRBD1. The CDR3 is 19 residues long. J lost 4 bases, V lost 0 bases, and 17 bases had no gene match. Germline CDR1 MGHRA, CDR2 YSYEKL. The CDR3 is CASSQDRGGDRVTTETQYF. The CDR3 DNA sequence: TGCGCCAGCAGCCAAGATAGAGGGGGAGACAGGGTAACGACAGAGACCCAGTACTTC.

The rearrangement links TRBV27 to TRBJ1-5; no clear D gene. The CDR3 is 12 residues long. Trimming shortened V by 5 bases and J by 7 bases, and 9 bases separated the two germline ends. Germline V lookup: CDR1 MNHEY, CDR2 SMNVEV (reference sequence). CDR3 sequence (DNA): TGTGCCAGCAGTAACCGAGAACAGCCCCAGCATTTT. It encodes CASSNREQPQHF.

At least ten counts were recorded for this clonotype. The DNA of the CDR3 is TGTGCCAGCAGTGGTGAGGGAAGGTACTACGAGCAGTACTTC. Encoded protein: CASSGEGRYYEQYF. The chain joins TRBV6-1 to TRBJ2-7; tentative D call: TRBD2 (5 bases). V lost 4 bases and J 3 bases, leaving 13 bases between the germline ends. The CDR3 is made up of 14 amino acids. Germline CDR1 and CDR2: MNHNS and SASEGT.

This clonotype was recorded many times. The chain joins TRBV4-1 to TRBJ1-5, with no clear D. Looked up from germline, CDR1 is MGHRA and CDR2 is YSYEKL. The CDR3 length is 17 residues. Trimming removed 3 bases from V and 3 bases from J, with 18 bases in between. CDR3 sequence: CASSHISANAANQPQHF. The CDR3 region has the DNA TGCGCCAGCAGCCATATCAGCGCGAATGCGGCCAATCAGCCCCAGCATTTT.

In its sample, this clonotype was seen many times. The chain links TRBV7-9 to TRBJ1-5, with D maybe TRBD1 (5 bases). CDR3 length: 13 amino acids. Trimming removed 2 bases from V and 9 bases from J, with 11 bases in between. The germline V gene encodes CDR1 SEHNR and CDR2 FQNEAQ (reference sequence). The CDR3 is CASSLQGGAPQHF. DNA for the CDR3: TGTGCCAGCAGCTTACAGGGTGGAGCGCCCCAGCATTTT.

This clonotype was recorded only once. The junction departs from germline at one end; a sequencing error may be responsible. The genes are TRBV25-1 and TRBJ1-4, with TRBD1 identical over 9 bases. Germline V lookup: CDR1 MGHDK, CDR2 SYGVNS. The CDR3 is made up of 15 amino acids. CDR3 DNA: TGTGCCAGCAATGAATTCCACAGGGGGCGGGAAAAACTGTTTTTT. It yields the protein CASNEFHRGREKLFF.

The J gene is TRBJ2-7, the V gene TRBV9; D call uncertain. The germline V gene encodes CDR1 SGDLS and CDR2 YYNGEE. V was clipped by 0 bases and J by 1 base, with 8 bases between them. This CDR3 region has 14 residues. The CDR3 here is CASSVASRSYEQYF. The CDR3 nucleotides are TGTGCCAGCAGCGTAGCGAGTCGATCCTACGAGCAGTACTTC. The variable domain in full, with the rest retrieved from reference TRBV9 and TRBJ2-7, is DSGVTQTPKHLITATGQRVTLRCSPRSGDLSVYWYQQSLDQGLQFLIQYYNGEERAKGNILERFSAQQFPDLHSELNLSSLELGDSALYFCASSVASRSYEQYFGPGTRLTVT.

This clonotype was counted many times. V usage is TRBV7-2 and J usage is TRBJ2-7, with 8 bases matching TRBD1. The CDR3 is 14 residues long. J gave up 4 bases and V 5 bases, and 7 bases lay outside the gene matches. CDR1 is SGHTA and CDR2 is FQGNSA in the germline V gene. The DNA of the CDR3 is TGTGCCAGCAGCCCCCGGACAGGGCTTTACGAGCAGTACTTC. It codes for CASSPRTGLYEQYF.

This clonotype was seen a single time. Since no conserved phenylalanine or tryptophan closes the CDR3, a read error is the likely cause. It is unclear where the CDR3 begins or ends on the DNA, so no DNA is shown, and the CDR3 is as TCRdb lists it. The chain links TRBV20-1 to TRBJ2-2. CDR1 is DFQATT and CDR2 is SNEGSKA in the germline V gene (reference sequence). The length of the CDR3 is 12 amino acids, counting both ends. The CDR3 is CSAPENTGELVL.